This T cell receptor (beta chain) was sequenced in a study of cytomegalovirus exposure and HLA in healthy donors. Germline CDR1 and CDR2: GTSNPN and SVGIG (reference sequence). Trimming left V 8 bases short and J 2 bases short, with 16 bases between. CDR3 length: 14 amino acids. The repertoire was sequenced with immunoSEQ multiplex PCR; TCRdb's copy has only in-frame clones and lacks some. The table lists about 360,000 clones, 75% to 90% of them singletons. Sample: PBMCs. This receptor was taken from a young woman in good health and CMV-seronegative. This chain links TRBV30 with TRBJ2-1; the D gene is possibly TRBD1 (6 bases). The CDR3 here is CAVLGRGPYNEQFF. The DNA for the CDR3 is TGTGCCGTCCTAGGCAGGGGCCCCTACAATGAGCAGTTCTTC.